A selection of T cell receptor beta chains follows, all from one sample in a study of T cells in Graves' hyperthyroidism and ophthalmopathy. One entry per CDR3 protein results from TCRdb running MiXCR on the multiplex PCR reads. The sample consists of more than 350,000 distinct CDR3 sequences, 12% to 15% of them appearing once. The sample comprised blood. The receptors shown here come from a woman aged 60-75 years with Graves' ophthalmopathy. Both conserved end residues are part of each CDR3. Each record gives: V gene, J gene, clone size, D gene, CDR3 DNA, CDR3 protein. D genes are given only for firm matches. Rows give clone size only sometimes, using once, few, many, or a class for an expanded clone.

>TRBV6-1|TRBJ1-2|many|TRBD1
TGTGCCAGCGGAGGACAGGGGGCATATGGCTACACCTTC
CASGGQGAYGYTF
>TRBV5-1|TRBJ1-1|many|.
TGCGCCAGCAGCACCCGACGGGGGAACACTGAAGCTTTCTTT
CASSTRRGNTEAFF
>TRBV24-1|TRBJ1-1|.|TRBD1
TGTGCCACCAGTGATCAAGGGGGCGCGAACACTGAAGCTTTCTTT
CATSDQGGANTEAFF
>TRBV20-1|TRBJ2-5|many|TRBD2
TGCAGTGTTAGAGGGGCGGGAGGAAGGCTAGAGACCCAGTACTTC
CSVRGAGGRLETQYF
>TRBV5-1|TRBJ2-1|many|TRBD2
TGCGCCAGCAGCTGGGAGGGAACCACAGTGTATGAGCAGTTCTTC
CASSWEGTTVYEQFF
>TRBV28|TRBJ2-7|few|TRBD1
TGTGCCAGCAGTTTACCGGGACAGGGGGCTGGCGAGCAGTACTTC
CASSLPGQGAGEQYF
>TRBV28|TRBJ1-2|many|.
TGTGCCAGCGCATCACCCTGGACCGCTAACTATGGCTACACCTTC
CASASPWTANYGYTF
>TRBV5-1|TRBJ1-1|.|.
TGCGCCAGCAGCATCACCCCGGCTGAAGCTTTCTTT
CASSITPAEAFF
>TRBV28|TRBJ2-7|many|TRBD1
TGTGCCAGCAGTACGCCACCGGGACAGGGAACCTACGAGCAGTACTTC
CASSTPPGQGTYEQYF
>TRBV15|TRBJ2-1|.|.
TGTGCCACCAGCAGAGCCGACGCGCTAAGCTCCTACAATGAGCAGTTCTTC
CATSRADALSSYNEQFF
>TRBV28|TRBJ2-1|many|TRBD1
TGTGCCAGCTCAGTCCGGGACAGGGTTTACAATGAGCAGTTCTTC
CASSVRDRVYNEQFF
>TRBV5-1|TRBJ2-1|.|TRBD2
TGCGCCAGCAGCTTAACGGGACTAGCGGGAGGGGTCAATGAGCAGTTCTTC
CASSLTGLAGGVNEQFF
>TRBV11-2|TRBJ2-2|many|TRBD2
TGTGCCAGCAGCCTCCGAGCGGGACGGCGCACCGGGGAGCTGTTTTTT
CASSLRAGRRTGELFF
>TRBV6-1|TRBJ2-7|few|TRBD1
TGTGCCACTTACCGCGGACCGGGACAGTTCGAGCAGTACTTC
CATYRGPGQFEQYF
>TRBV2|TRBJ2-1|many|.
TGTGCCAGCAGTTTTTCGGGGGCCAGGGAGCAGTTCTTC
CASSFSGAREQFF
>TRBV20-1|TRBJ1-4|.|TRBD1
TGCAGTGCTAGGAAGACAGGGGTAAAACTAAATGAAAAACTGTTTTTT
CSARKTGVKLNEKLFF
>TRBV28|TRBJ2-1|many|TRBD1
TGTGCCAGCAGGAGTACAGGGGTGCGGAATGAGCAGTTCTTC
CASRSTGVRNEQFF
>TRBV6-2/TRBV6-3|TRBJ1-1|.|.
TGTGCCAGCAGTTTATTCTCGGAGGGGCTAGCTTTCTTT
CASSLFSEGLAFF
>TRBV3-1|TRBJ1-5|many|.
TGTGCCAGCAGCCAAGCTAATAGCAATCAGCCCCAGCATTTT
CASSQANSNQPQHF
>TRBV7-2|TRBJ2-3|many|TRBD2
TGTGCCAGCAGCTTAGATGTAGCGGGACGCCTACCTGGAGATACGCAGTATTTT
CASSLDVAGRLPGDTQYF
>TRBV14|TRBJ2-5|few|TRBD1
TGTGCCAGCAGCCCACTCGGGACAGGGAGAGGAGAGACCCAGTACTTC
CASSPLGTGRGETQYF
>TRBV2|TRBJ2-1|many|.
TGTGCCAGCAGTGGGGGTGGGTCCTACAATGAGCAGTTCTTC
CASSGGGSYNEQFF
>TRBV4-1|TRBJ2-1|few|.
TGCGCCAGCAGCCAAGGGTCCAGGGACGGTAACAATGAGCAGTTCTTC
CASSQGSRDGNNEQFF
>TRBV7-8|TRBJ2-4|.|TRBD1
TGTGCCAGCAGCGGACTGACAGGGATGGCCAAAAACATTCAGTACTTC
CASSGLTGMAKNIQYF
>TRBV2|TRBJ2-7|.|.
TGTGCCAGCAGTCCTGGACGGAACTACGAGCAGTACTTC
CASSPGRNYEQYF
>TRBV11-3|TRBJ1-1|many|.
TGTGCCAGCAGCGATAGGTACAGGGAAGAGGCTTTCTTT
CASSDRYREEAFF
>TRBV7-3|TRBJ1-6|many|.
TGTGCCAGCAGCTTAACGGGGGGCAGCCATTCACCCCTCCACTTT
CASSLTGGSHSPLHF
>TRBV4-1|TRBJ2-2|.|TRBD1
TGCGCCAGCAGCCAACCAGGGGGCGGTAGCGTCAACACCGGGGAGCTGTTTTTT
CASSQPGGGSVNTGELFF
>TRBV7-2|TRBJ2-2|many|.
TGTGCCAGCAGCTTAGGAAGGGCAGGAACCGGGGAGCTGTTTTTT
CASSLGRAGTGELFF
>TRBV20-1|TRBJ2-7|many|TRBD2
TGCAGTGCTAGCGTCGTGGCTAGCGGGAGGGGCGAGCAGTACTTC
CSASVVASGRGEQYF
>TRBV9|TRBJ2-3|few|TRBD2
TGTGCCAGCAGCGCGGGACTAGCCTCCCCAGATACGCAGTATTTT
CASSAGLASPDTQYF
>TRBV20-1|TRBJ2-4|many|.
TGCAGTGCTAGAGATTCAGGGGCCAAAAACATTCAGTACTTC
CSARDSGAKNIQYF
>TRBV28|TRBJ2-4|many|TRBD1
TGTGCCAGCAGTCTGCGAATCGGACAGGGCAACATTCAGTACTTC
CASSLRIGQGNIQYF
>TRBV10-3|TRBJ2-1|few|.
TGTGCCATCAGAGAGGTCCCGACCCCAACCAATGAGCAGTTCTTC
CAIREVPTPTNEQFF
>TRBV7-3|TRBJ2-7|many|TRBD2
TGTGCCAGCAGCTTCCAAGCGGGAGGCTACGAGCAGTACTTC
CASSFQAGGYEQYF
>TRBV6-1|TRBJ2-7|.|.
TGTGCCAGCAGTGAGACACCCACTTACGAGCAGTACTTC
CASSETPTYEQYF
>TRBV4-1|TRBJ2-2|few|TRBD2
TGTGCCAGCAGCTCCCAGGGCGGGGGCACCGGGGAGCTGTTTTTT
CASSSQGGGTGELFF
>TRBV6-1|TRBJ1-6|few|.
TGTGCCAGCAGTCGTTCCTATAATTCACCCCTCCACTTT
CASSRSYNSPLHF
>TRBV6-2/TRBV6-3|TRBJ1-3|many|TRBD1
TGTGCCAGCAGCACGAGGTGGGACAGCTCTGGAAACACCATATATTTT
CASSTRWDSSGNTIYF
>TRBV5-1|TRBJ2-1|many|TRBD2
TGCGCCAGCAGCTTACTAGCGGGAGAGTACAATGAGCAGTTCTTC
CASSLLAGEYNEQFF
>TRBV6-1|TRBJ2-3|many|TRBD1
TGTGCCAGCAGTCCTCAGGACAGGGGAGGAACAGATACGCAGTATTTT
CASSPQDRGGTDTQYF
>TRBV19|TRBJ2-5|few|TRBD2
TGTGCCAGTAGTACCCAGCGGGGGAACCAAGAGACCCAGTACTTC
CASSTQRGNQETQYF
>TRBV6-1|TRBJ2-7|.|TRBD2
TGTGCCAGCAGGGGTCCGGGACTACGCGGCGAGCAGTACTTC
CASRGPGLRGEQYF
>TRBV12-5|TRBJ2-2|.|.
TGTGCTAGTGGTACCGGGATATTGGGTCCCGGGGAGCTGTTTTTT
CASGTGILGPGELFF
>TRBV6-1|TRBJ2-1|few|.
TGTGCCAGCAGTGGGGAGACAATAACTCAGTTCTTC
CASSGETITQFF
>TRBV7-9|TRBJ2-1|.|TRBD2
TGTGCCAGCAGCTTAGCGGGACTAGCCCGGGTAAATGAGCAGTTCTTC
CASSLAGLARVNEQFF
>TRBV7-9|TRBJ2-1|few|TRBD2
TGTGCCAGCAGCTTAGTTGTGGCTAGCGGGAGAACCAACAATGAGCAGTTCTTC
CASSLVVASGRTNNEQFF
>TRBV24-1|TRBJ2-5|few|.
TGTGCCACCAGTGACCCCAGGGGGGGTAGAGAGACCCAGTACTTC
CATSDPRGGRETQYF
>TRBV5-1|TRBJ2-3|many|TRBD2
TGCGCCAGCAGCGGATCGGGACTAGCGGGACTAGGAGATACGCAGTATTTT
CASSGSGLAGLGDTQYF